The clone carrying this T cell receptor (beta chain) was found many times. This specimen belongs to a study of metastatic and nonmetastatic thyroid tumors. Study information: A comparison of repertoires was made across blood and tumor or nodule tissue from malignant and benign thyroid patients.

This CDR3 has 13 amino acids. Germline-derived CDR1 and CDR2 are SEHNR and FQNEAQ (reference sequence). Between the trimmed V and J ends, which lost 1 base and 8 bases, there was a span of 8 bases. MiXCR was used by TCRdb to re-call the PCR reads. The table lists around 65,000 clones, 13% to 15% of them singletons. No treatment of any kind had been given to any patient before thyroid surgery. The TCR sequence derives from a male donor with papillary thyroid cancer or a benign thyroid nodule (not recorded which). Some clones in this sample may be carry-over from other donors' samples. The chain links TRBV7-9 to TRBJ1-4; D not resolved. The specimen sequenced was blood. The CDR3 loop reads CASSLGRGEKLFF. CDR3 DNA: TGTGCCAGCAGCTTAGGGAGAGGGGAAAAACTGTTTTTT.